This T cell receptor beta chain is drawn from a study of cytomegalovirus exposure and HLA in healthy donors. Regarding the study as a whole: Reportedly, cytomegalovirus status was diagnosed with high sensitivity and specificity. Later on, a genetic analysis was performed. It linked a missense variant in DCLRE1C with V- and J-gene trimming of TCR beta.

This CDR3 is built from 13 residues. Trimming removed 2 bases at V and 1 base at J, with 6 bases between. CDR1 SGHDT and CDR2 YYEEEE come from the germline V gene. PCR employed 60 Vbeta and 13 Jbeta primers. Original data processing: The count from a later analysis was about 80 million unique TCR beta chains, some 12 million of them shared. The assay was immunoSEQ multiplex PCR, and TCRdb's table has in-frame clones only and misses some. Clone size and V and J calls were adopted from that table, with D and trimming inferred from the DNA. Of 150,000 to 180,000 clones listed, roughly 74% are singletons. With regard to this clone: Its antigen is not known.

The clonotype was recovered from a man younger than 30 in good health and CMV-seronegative. This chain links TRBV5-6 with TRBJ1-2; D not certain. The sample comprised PBMCs. The CDR3 sequence: CASSFTGNYGYTF. The CDR3, as DNA: TGTGCCAGCAGCTTCACCGGTAACTATGGCTACACCTTC.